This T cell receptor beta chain was obtained from a study of tumor-infiltrating lymphocytes in primary liver carcinoma. Extraction of RNA together with DNA used roughly 20-32 mg of unsorted bulk tissue. Chronic HBV infection was present in the patients, who were treatment-naive. Each tumor specimen held more than 90% viable tumor cells. Starting material of roughly 0.45 ug total RNA yielded TCR beta cDNA via a constant-region primer. Employing slightly modified ARM-PCR, three nested multiplex PCR rounds were run, and these gave rise to the TCR beta libraries. One entry per CDR3 protein results from TCRdb running MiXCR on the multiplex PCR reads. The repertoire consists of under 130,000 distinct CDR3 sequences, with about four fifths occurring once and the leading ten covering roughly a fifth. Remarks on this clonotype: The conserved closing phenylalanine or tryptophan is absent in this CDR3, likely reflecting a read error.

This TCR was recovered from a man in his forties with primary liver carcinoma and hepatitis B virus infection. Sequencing was performed on liver tumor tissue from sampling region 3. Subset described: tumor region T3, left-lateral pole.

The CDR3: CASSSGGSSVGARTDMQYS. CDR3 DNA: TGTGCCAGCAGCTCTGGGGGAAGTTCTGTTGGAGCCCGCACAGATATGCAGTATTCT. The chain links TRBV11-1 to TRBJ2-3; D may correspond to TRBD1 or TRBD2 (5 bases each). This CDR3 is 19 amino acids long. Per germline, CDR1 SGHAT and CDR2 FQDESV (reference sequence).